This TCR beta chain was identified in a study of Ad26.COV2.S vaccination and SARS-CoV-2 variants. Across the whole study: Administration of Ad26.COV2.S was intramuscular, either once or twice 56 days apart. Whole-study results and caveats: Reportedly, after vaccination the spike-specific CD8+ and CD4+ T cell responses displayed substantial breadth.

The table came from immunoSEQ multiplex PCR; TCRdb's copy has only in-frame clones and leaves some out. The repertoire holds about 400,000 clones, approximately 86% seen once, with 3% to 3.5% in the top ten. Germline assignment: CDR1 SNHLY and CDR2 FYNNEI. The CDR3 is made up of 13 amino acids. The ends were cut back, 8 bases at V and 4 bases at J, with 12 bases in the middle. This clone appeared once. What it binds is unknown. Treatment in this sample: 15 to 20 received Ad26.COV2.S at low or high dose, single or two shots; roughly five received placebo; per-sample allocation not given. Specimen acquisition occurred on day 63 following the initial vaccine or placebo injection. An adult donor aged 18-55 years was enrolled in Boston.

This TCR came from a person aged 18-65 years who received the Ad26.COV2.S COVID-19 vaccine or a placebo. This material consisted of peripheral blood, taken in a trial of Ad26.COV2.S vaccine versus placebo. The chain uses TRBV2 and TRBJ1-5; no firm D call. The CDR3, as DNA: TGTGCCAGCGTCCGGGAGATTAATCAGCCCCAGCATTTT. It encodes CASVREINQPQHF.